This T cell receptor (beta chain) is drawn from a study of blood T cells in healthy people across ages. The V gene's germline CDR1 is SSHAT and CDR2 FNYEAQ (reference sequence). The CDR3 length is 13 residues. The sample holds a few counts of this clonotype. Germline and junction disagree at one end, which may indicate a read error. A J-beta primer mix and a sample-barcoded 5' primer were used in a second PCR of roughly 7 to 12 cycles. CDR3-containing paired-end reads numbering at least 2.5 million came from each sample. TCRdb redid the calling of the 5' RACE reads with MiXCR, one entry per CDR3 protein. Among 750,000 or so distinct CDR3 sequences listed, more than 20% were seen once. These data were also reused for a study on T cells of mothers and their children.

This chain joins TRBV7-7 and TRBJ2-5; D is perhaps TRBD1 (5 bases). The J call is uncertain, as TRBJ2-1 better fits the DNA end. Sequencing was done on a sample of blood. This sequence was found in a boy aged 5-17 years in good health. This chain's CDR3 is CASSLRQYNKQFF. CDR3 nucleotides: TGTGCTAGCAGCTTAAGACAGTACAATAAGCAGTTCTTC.